The entry below describes one T cell receptor beta chain. Its antigen is still unknown. Germline V CDR1 and CDR2: SGHDT, YYEEEE. Trimming cost V 7 bases and J 3 bases; bases outside gene matches: 12. The CDR3 covers 15 residues. This specimen belongs to a study of T cell responses to AZD1222 COVID-19 vaccine. Broader study findings: Unmutated regions of variants are reportedly targeted by nearly half of spike-specific TCRs.

Sequencing used immunoSEQ multiplex PCR; TCRdb keeps in-frame clones, though not all of them. The sample holds approximately 75,000 clones, about 90% seen once. This receptor was obtained from an adult who received the AZD1222 COVID-19 vaccine. This sample comprised peripheral blood, obtained 28 days after the second AZD1222 dose. V gene TRBV5-6 combines with J gene TRBJ2-5, with 7 bases fitting TRBD2. CDR3 protein: CASAPLGGSKETQYF. For the CDR3, the DNA is TGTGCCAGCGCCCCCCTGGGGGGGTCAAAAGAGACCCAGTACTTC.